This T cell receptor (beta chain) was identified in a study of breast tumors, draining lymph nodes, adjacent tissues. Using its own MiXCR run on the multiplex PCR reads, TCRdb lists one record per CDR3 protein. The sample lists about 200,000 distinct CDR3 sequences; approximately 33% were seen once. Samples came from axillary lymph nodes draining the breast cancer. Note on this clonotype: The antigen remains undetermined. A much larger clone lies a single base off, so this may be a read error.

CDR3 length equals 14 residues. The V gene's germline CDR1 is LGHDT and CDR2 YNNKEL (reference sequence). Points from the study as a whole: That most tumor T cells come from lymph nodes remained unproven. Findings are consistent with lymph node origin and intratumoral expansion of most tumor T cells. Tumors had less TCR diversity than lymph nodes, more than nontumor tissue.

The specimen was axillary lymph node tissue. The receptor's source is a female donor with breast cancer. Some clones in this sample may be carry-over from other donors' samples. V gene TRBV3-1 combines with J gene TRBJ1-3; the D is unclear. The CDR3 here is CASSQVISGNAIYF. For the CDR3, the DNA is TGTGCCAGCAGCCAGGTAATCTCTGGAAACGCCATATATTTT. The full variable domain, with the rest looked up from reference TRBV3-1 and TRBJ1-3, is DTAVSQTPKYLVTQMGNDKSIKCEQNLGHDTMYWYKQDSKKFLKIMFSYNNKELIINETVPNRFSPKSPDKAHLNLHINSLELGDSAVYFCASSQVISGNAIYFGEGSWLTVV.